Below, 11 T cell receptor beta chains from the same sample are listed, as sequenced in a study of blood T cell repertoires in COVID-19. This table comes from immunoSEQ multiplex PCR, and its TCRdb copy is limited to in-frame clones, with some not included. The sample includes roughly 90,000 clones, under 85% of them seen just once. The specimen sequenced was peripheral blood. Receptors were obtained from a woman older than 75 with COVID-19, enrolled during active disease.

A remark on this clone: Additional DNA sequences in this sample encode the identical CDR3. The chain couples TRBV18 to TRBJ2-7; possibly TRBD1 for D (6 bases). This CDR3 is 13 amino acids long. Trimming shortened V by 3 bases and J by 6 bases, and 12 bases separated the two germline ends. Germline V CDR1 and CDR2: KGHSH, LQKENI. CDR3 amino acids: CASSPLQGGEQYF. The CDR3 DNA is TGTGCCAGCTCACCTTTACAGGGCGGCGAGCAGTACTTC.

The V call is TRBV5-1, the J call TRBJ2-5, with TRBD2 matching over 15 bases. There are 15 residues in the CDR3. Germline assignment: CDR1 SGHRS and CDR2 YFSETQ. V was pared by 6 bases and J by 5 bases, with 5 bases of the junction left unmatched. The CDR3 DNA follows: TGCGCCAGCATGGGACTAGCGGGAGGAGAGGAGACCCAGTACTTC. Amino acids: CASMGLAGGEETQYF. Based on the CDR3 plus reference TRBV5-1 and TRBJ2-5, the full variable domain is KAGVTQTPRYLIKTRGQQVTLSCSPISGHRSVSWYQQTPGQGLQFLFEYFSETQRNKGNFPGRFSGRQFSNSRSEMNVSTLELGDSALYLCASMGLAGGEETQYFGPGTRLLVL.

The chain is built from TRBV5-1 and TRBJ1-3, with 7 nucleotides matching TRBD1. V lost 5 bases to trimming and J lost 1 base; unmatched junction nucleotides: 6. The germline V gene encodes CDR1 SGHRS and CDR2 YFSETQ. This CDR3 comprises 15 residues. This chain's CDR3 is CASSTGALSGNTIYF. Written as DNA, the CDR3 is TGCGCCAGCAGTACAGGGGCGTTATCTGGAAACACCATATATTTT.

This clone appeared a single time. V gene TRBV2 combines with J gene TRBJ2-3; possible D gene TRBD2, 6 bases. The ends were cut back, 6 bases at V and 0 bases at J, with 10 bases in the middle. CDR1 and CDR2 (germline): SNHLY, FYNNEI. The CDR3 has 14 residues. The CDR3 sequence is CASRSGTSTDTQYF. CDR3 DNA sequence: TGTGCCAGCAGGTCCGGGACTAGCACAGATACGCAGTATTTT.

The chain joins TRBV12-3 or TRBV12-4 to TRBJ2-7; D remains unclear. There are 13 residues in the CDR3. Between the trimmed V and J ends, which lost 2 bases and 0 bases, there was a span of 5 bases. The CDR3: CASSLIISYEQYF. The CDR3 DNA follows: TGTGCCAGCAGTTTAATCATCTCCTACGAGCAGTACTTC.

The rearrangement joins TRBV9 to TRBJ2-7, with a tentative D call TRBD2 (7 bases). Germline lookup yields CDR1 SGDLS and CDR2 YYNGEE. This CDR3 spans 14 amino acids. V was trimmed by 0 bases and J by 5 bases, leaving 12 bases between them. The CDR3 loop reads CASSVVPGGHEQYF. The DNA for the CDR3 is TGTGCCAGCAGCGTAGTTCCGGGGGGCCACGAGCAGTACTTC.

The chain has TRBV7-2 and TRBJ2-7; TRBD2 matches at 8 bases. The junction had 7 bases not matched to a gene; V was cut back by 5 bases and J by 7 bases. The CDR3 spans 13 residues. Germline V gene sequence: CDR1 SGHTA, CDR2 FQGNSA. CDR3 sequence (DNA): TGTGCCAGCAGCGCCAGCGTAGCGGGAGAGCAGTACTTC. Translating it yields CASSASVAGEQYF.

The chain has TRBV5-1 and TRBJ2-6; TRBD2 matches 9 bases. Germline V gene lookup returns CDR1 SGHRS and CDR2 YFSETQ. The CDR3 contains 17 residues. V lost 5 bases, J lost 3 bases, and 9 bases stayed unmatched. The CDR3: CASRRGVAGVGANVLTF. The DNA for the CDR3 is TGCGCCAGCAGGCGGGGGGTAGCGGGAGTTGGGGCCAACGTCCTGACTTTC.

V gene TRBV24-1 combines with J gene TRBJ2-1, with D unresolved. Between the trimmed V and J ends, which lost 1 base and 2 bases, there was a span of 11 bases. This CDR3 is 16 amino acids long. CDR1 KGHDR and CDR2 SFDVKD come from the germline V gene. The CDR3 DNA reads TGTGCCACCAGTGATTTCGGCGGTCCTGCCTACAATGAGCAGTTCTTC. This gives the protein CATSDFGGPAYNEQFF.

The rearrangement uses TRBV10-1 and TRBJ2-7, with 8 positions matching TRBD1. The ends lost 0 bases at V and 3 bases at J; junction bases unmatched: 4. The germline V gene has CDR1 WNHNN and CDR2 SYGVQD (reference sequence). CDR3 length: 15 amino acids. The chain's CDR3 is CASSESNRGNYEQYF. The CDR3 DNA reads as TGCGCCAGCAGTGAGTCGAACAGGGGGAACTACGAGCAGTACTTC.

For the CDR3, the DNA is TGTGCCAGCAGCCTCAGCACCGGGGAGCTGTTTTTT. It encodes CASSLSTGELFF. This chain joins TRBV9 and TRBJ2-2; D unclear. Trimming left V 4 bases short and J 4 bases short, with 5 bases between. CDR3 length equals 12 residues. Looked up from germline, CDR1 is SGDLS and CDR2 is YYNGEE. Full variable domain (remainder filled in from reference TRBV9 and TRBJ2-2): DSGVTQTPKHLITATGQRVTLRCSPRSGDLSVYWYQQSLDQGLQFLIQYYNGEERAKGNILERFSAQQFPDLHSELNLSSLELGDSALYFCASSLSTGELFFGEGSRLTVL.